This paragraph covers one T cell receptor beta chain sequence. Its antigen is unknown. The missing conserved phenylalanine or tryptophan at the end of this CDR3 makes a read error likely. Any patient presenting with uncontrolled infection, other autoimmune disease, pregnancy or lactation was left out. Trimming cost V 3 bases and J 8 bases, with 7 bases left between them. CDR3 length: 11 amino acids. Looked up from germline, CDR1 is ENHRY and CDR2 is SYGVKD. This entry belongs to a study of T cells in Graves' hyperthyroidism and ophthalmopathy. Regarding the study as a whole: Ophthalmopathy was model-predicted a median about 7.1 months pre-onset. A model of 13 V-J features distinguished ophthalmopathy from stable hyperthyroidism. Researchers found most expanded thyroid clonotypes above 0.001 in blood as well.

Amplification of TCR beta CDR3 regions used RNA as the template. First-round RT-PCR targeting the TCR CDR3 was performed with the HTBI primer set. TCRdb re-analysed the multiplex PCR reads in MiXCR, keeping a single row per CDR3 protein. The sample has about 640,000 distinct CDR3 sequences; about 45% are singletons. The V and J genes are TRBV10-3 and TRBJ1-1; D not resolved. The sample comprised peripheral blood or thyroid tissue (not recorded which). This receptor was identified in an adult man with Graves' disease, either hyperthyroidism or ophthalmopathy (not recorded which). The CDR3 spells CAISELGEAFI. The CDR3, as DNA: TGTGCCATCAGTGAACTTGGGGAAGCTTTCATT.